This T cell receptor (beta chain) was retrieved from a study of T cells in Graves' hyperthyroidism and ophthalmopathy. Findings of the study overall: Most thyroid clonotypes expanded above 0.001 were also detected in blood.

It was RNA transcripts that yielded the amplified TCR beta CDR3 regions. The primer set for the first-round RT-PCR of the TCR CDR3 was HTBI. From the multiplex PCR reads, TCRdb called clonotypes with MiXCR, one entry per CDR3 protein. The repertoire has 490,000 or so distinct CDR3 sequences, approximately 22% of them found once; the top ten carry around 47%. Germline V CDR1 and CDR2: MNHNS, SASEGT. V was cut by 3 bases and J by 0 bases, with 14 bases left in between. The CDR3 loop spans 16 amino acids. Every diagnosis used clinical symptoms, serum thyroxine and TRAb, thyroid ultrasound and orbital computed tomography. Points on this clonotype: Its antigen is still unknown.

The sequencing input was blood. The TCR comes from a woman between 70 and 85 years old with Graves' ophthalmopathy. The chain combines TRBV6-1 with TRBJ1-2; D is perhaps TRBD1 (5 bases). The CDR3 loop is CASSDPRGSANYGYTF. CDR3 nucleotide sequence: TGTGCCAGCAGTGATCCCCGGGGGAGCGCTAACTATGGCTACACCTTC.